The clone carrying this T cell receptor (beta chain) has ten or more counts. The sample is drawn from a study of T cells after yellow fever vaccination. The germline V gene has CDR1 LNHDA and CDR2 SQIVND (reference sequence). The V gene lost 5 bases and the J gene lost 7 bases, with 17 bases spanning the gap. CDR3 length equals 15 residues. A process of 5'RACE template switching, which added a universal primer site and UMIs, was used to make TCR cDNA. MiXCR, applied by TCRdb to the 5' RACE reads, yields one record per CDR3 protein. Of around 350,000 distinct CDR3 sequences listed, over 5% are singletons.

V gene TRBV19 combines with J gene TRBJ2-2; D possibly corresponds to TRBD2 (6 bases). This clonotype originated in a man under 40 who received the YFV17D yellow fever vaccine. The sequences come from PBMCs, collected 5 days after the yellow fever booster vaccination. The CDR3 DNA reads as TGTGCCAGTAGTGCCCGGGGGACCACGGTCGGGGAGCTGTTTTTT. This encodes CASSARGTTVGELFF.